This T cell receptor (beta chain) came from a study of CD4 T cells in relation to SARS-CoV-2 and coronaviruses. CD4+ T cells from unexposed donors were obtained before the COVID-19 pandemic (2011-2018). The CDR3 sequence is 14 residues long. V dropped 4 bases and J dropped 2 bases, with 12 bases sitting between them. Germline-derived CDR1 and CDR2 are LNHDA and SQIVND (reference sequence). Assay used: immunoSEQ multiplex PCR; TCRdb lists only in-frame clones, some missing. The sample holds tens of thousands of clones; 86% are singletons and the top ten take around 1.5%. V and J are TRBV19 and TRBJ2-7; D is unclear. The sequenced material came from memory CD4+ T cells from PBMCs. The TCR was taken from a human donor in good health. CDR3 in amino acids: CASSKQRATYEQYF. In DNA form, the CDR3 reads TGTGCCAGTAGTAAGCAAAGGGCGACCTACGAGCAGTACTTC.